This T cell receptor beta chain was identified during a study of glioma-infiltrating T cells. Overall study results and limits: Tissue and blood shared very few CDR3 sequences. A blood CDR3 motif signature was depleted in highly divergent patients.

TCR alpha and beta CDR3 regions were amplified from RNA using iRepertoire nested multiplex PCR. TCRdb analysed the multiplex PCR reads with MiXCR anew, one entry per CDR3 protein. Of around 390,000 distinct CDR3 sequences listed, about two fifths are singletons. In this sample, this clonotype turned up many times. What it binds is unknown. The TCR comes from a human donor with low-grade glioma or glioblastoma, undergoing nonglioma brain surgery, or in good health (not recorded which). The sample taken for sequencing was glioma tissue, nonneoplastic brain tissue, or PBMCs (not recorded which).

The CDR3 loop is CASSYSQGTSQNIQYF. Here the CDR3 DNA reads TGTGCCAGCAGTTACTCGCAGGGGACTAGCCAAAACATTCAGTACTTC. The gene calls are TRBV6-2 or TRBV6-3 and TRBJ2-4; 9 nucleotides align to TRBD2. V trimming: 0 bases; J trimming: 5 bases; junction bases outside the gene matches: 5. Germline V gives CDR1 MNHEY, CDR2 SVGEGT. The CDR3 contains 16 residues.